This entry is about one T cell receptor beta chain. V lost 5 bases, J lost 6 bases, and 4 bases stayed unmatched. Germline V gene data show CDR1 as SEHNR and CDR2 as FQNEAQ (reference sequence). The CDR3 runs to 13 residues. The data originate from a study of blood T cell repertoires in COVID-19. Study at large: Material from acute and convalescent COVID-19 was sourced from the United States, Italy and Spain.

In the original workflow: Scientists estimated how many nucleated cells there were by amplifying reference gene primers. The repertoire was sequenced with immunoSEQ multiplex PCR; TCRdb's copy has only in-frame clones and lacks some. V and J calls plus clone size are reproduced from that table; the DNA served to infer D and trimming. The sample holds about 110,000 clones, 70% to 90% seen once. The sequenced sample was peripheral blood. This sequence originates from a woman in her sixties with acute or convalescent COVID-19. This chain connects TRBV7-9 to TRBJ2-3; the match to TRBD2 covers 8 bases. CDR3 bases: TGTGCCAGCAGCCCGGGAGGGAGCGATACGCAGTATTTT. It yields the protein CASSPGGSDTQYF.